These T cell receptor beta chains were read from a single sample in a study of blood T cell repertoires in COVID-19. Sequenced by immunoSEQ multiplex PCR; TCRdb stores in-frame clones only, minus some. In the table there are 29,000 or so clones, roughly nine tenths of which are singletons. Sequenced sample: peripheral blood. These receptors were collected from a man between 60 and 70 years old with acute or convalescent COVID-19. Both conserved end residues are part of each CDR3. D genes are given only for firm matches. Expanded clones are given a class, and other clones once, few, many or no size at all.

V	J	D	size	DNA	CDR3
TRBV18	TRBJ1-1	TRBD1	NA	TGTGCCAGCTCACCAGGGAAACAGGGGTATGCTTTCTTT	CASSPGKQGYAFF
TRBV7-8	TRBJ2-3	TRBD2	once	TGTGCCAGCAGCTTAGTAGCGGGGGGCTTAGATACGCAGTATTTT	CASSLVAGGLDTQYF
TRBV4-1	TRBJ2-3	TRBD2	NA	TGCGCCAGCAGCCTTTGGATTTCGCGGGGGGGCACAGATACGCAGTATTTT	CASSLWISRGGTDTQYF
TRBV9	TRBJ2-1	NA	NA	TGTGCCAGCAGCGTAGACAGGGTTGTCAGCAATGAGCAGTTCTTC	CASSVDRVVSNEQFF
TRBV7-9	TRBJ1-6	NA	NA	TGTGCCAGCAGCCCAGGGACATCAGTTAATTCACCCCTCCACTTT	CASSPGTSVNSPLHF
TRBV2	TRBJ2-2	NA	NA	TGTGCCAGCAGTGATGGTAGCGGATCGGTTAAGACCGGGGAGCTGTTTTTT	CASSDGSGSVKTGELFF
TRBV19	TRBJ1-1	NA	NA	TGTGCCAGTAGTATAGCCCGGGGGTTGAGCACTGAAGCTTTCTTT	CASSIARGLSTEAFF
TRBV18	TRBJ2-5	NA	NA	TGTGCCAGCTCACTAATCAGACAGGAAGAGACCCAGTACTTC	CASSLIRQEETQYF
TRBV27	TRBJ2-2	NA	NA	TGTGCCAGCAGACGGGAGGGACAGGGCAACACCGGGGAGCTGTTTTTT	CASRREGQGNTGELFF
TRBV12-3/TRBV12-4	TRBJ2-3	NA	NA	TGTGCCAGCAGCCGAACAGGGATCACGCAGTATTTT	CASSRTGITQYF
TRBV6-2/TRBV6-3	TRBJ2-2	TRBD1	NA	TGTGCCAGCAGTCCCTTCACAGACAGGGGGCCCGGGGAGCTGTTTTTT	CASSPFTDRGPGELFF
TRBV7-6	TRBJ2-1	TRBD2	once	TGTGCCAGCAGCACGACTAGCGGGCAGACCTACAATGAGCAGTTCTTC	CASSTTSGQTYNEQFF
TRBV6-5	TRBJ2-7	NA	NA	TGTGCCAGCAGTTACTTGGGAGCTCGAGAGCAGTACTTC	CASSYLGAREQYF
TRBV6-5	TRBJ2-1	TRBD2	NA	TGTGCCAGCAGCTATGGACTAGCGGCCTACAATGAGCAGTTCTTC	CASSYGLAAYNEQFF
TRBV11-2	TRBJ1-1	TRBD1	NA	TGTGCCAGCAGCTACGGGACAGGTGGAAACACTGAAGCTTTCTTT	CASSYGTGGNTEAFF
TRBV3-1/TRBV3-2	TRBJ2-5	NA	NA	TGTGCCAGCAGCCAAGAGATAAGGTTTGGCAGGGAAGAGACCCAGTACTTC	CASSQEIRFGREETQYF
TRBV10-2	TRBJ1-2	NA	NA	TGCGCCAGCAGTGAGCAGGGGTTGGGCTACACCTTC	CASSEQGLGYTF
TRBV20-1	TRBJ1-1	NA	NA	TGCAGTGCTAGTTTGGCCGGGAAATTAACTGAAGCTTTCTTT	CSASLAGKLTEAFF
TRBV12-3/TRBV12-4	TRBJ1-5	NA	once	TGTGCCAGCAGGCAAGGGGGAGGGCAGCCCCAGCATTTT	CASRQGGGQPQHF
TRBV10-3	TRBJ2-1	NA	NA	TGTGCCATCAGTGATGGGGGGTCCTACAATGAGCAGTTCTTC	CAISDGGSYNEQFF
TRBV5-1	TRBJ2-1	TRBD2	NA	TGCGCCAGCAGCTTGAACGCGGGAGGAGCTTACAATGAGCAGTTCTTC	CASSLNAGGAYNEQFF
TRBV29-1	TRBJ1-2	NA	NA	TGCAGCGTTGAACCCGCGACAAGAGGGGGCTACACCTTC	CSVEPATRGGYTF
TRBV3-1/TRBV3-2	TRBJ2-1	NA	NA	TGTGCCAGCAGCCAAACCGGCTCCTACAATGAGCAGTTCTTC	CASSQTGSYNEQFF
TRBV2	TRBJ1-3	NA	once	TGTGCCAGCAAGGCGGAAAACACCATATATTTT	CASKAENTIYF
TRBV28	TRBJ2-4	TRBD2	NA	TGTGCCAGCAGTTTATCGGGACTAGCGGGAGTGAGTGACATTCAGTACTTC	CASSLSGLAGVSDIQYF
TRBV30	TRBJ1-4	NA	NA	TGTGCCTGGAGTGGTCAGGGGGAAAAACTGTTTTTT	CAWSGQGEKLFF
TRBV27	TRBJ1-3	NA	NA	TGTGCCAGCAGTTTAAAGAGCTCTGGAAACACCATATATTTT	CASSLKSSGNTIYF
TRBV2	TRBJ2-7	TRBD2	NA	TGTGCCAGCAGCTCTAGTTCCTCGGGACTATCCGAGCAGTACTTC	CASSSSSSGLSEQYF
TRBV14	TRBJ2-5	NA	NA	TGTGCCAGCAGCCAGTACAGGCTAGAAGAGACCCAGTACTTC	CASSQYRLEETQYF
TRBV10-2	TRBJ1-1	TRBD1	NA	TGCGCCAGCAGTGACCAGGGGGATAACACTGAAGCTTTCTTT	CASSDQGDNTEAFF
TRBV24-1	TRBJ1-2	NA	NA	TGTGCCACCAATATAGGGGTGGGCTATGGCTACACCTTC	CATNIGVGYGYTF
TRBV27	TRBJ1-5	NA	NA	TGTGCCAGCAGTCTTCTCGGGGCGGGGGGGCCCAATCAGCCCCAGCATTTT	CASSLLGAGGPNQPQHF
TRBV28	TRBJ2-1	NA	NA	TGTGCCAGCAGTCGATCGGGGAGCTCCTACAATGAGCAGTTCTTC	CASSRSGSSYNEQFF
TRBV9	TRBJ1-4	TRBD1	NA	TGTGCCAGCAGCCCGATCGGGACAGGGGGTGAAAAACTGTTTTTT	CASSPIGTGGEKLFF
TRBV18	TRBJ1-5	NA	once	TGTGCCAGCTCACCACCGATGTCAGGCAATCAGCCCCAGCATTTT	CASSPPMSGNQPQHF
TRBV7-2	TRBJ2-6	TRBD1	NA	TGTGCCAGCAGCTTGACAGGGAATACTGGGGCCAACGTCCTGACTTTC	CASSLTGNTGANVLTF
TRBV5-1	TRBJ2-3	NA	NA	TGCGCCAGCAGCTTGGGGACTACAGATACGCAGTATTTT	CASSLGTTDTQYF
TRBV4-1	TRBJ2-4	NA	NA	TGCGCCAGCAGCCCGGCGACCGGGAGAAACATTCAGTACTTC	CASSPATGRNIQYF
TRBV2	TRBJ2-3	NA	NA	TGTGCCAGCAGTGAGGATAGTCCGCGACACCCTAGCACAGATACGCAGTATTTT	CASSEDSPRHPSTDTQYF
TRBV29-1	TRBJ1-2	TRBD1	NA	TGCAGCGTTCCTGGACAGGGGAACTATGGCTACACCTTC	CSVPGQGNYGYTF
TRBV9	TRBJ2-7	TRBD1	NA	TGTGCCAGCAGCGCACGGACAGGGGGCATCTACGAGCAGTACTTC	CASSARTGGIYEQYF
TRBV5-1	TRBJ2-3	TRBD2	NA	TGCGCCAGCAGCTTTAGCGGGGCCAGCACAGATACGCAGTATTTT	CASSFSGASTDTQYF
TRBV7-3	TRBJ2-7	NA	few	TGTGCCAGCAGCTTAACCGAGTCCCACGAGCAGTACTTC	CASSLTESHEQYF
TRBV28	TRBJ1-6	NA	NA	TGTGCCAGCGGCCCGGGGAGGCAGAATTCACCCCTCCACTTT	CASGPGRQNSPLHF
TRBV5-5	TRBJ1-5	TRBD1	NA	TGTGCCAGCAGCTCTTTTTTAGGACAGGGGGGCATGGTTCAGCCCCAGCATTTT	CASSSFLGQGGMVQPQHF
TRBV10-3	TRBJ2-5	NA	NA	TGTGCCATTGAGGACACAGGGAGTAGGGAGACCCAGTACTTC	CAIEDTGSRETQYF
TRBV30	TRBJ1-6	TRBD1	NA	TGTGCCTGGAGGCGGGACAGGGGGCTTCTGGATCAGGGGTGGGGGAATTCACCCCTCCACTTT	CAWRRDRGLLDQGWGNSPLHF
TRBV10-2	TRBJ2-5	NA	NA	TGCGCCAGCAGTGAGTCAGAGGGGACCCAGTACTTC	CASSESEGTQYF
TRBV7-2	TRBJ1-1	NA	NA	TGTGCCAGCAGCGTCCGATGGGGGAGGGCGAACACTGAAGCTTTCTTT	CASSVRWGRANTEAFF
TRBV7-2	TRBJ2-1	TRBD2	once	TGTGCCAGCCTTACCCAACCGGGACTAGAATCTGCTGGGCAGTTCTTC	CASLTQPGLESAGQFF